These 32 T cell receptor beta chains were sequenced from one sample in a study of T cell repertoires in cytomegalovirus infection. TCRdb redid the calling of the reads with MiXCR, one entry per CDR3 protein. The data contain 200,000 to 300,000 distinct CDR3 sequences, approximately 13% of them singletons. Sequences were obtained from PBMCs. Receptors were obtained from a human donor in good health (CMV status not recorded). Some clones in this sample may be carry-over from other donors' samples.

This clonotype was detected ten times or more. J is TRBJ1-2 and V is TRBV7-2; 9 bases are a match to TRBD1. This CDR3 contains 15 residues. Trimming took 1 base from V and 6 from J; bases not matched to a gene: 6. CDR1 is SGHTA and CDR2 is FQGNSA in the germline V gene. CDR3 loop: CASSLVMGQGDGYTF. The CDR3 nucleotides are TGTGCCAGCAGCTTAGTGATGGGACAGGGAGATGGCTACACCTTC. The complete variable domain, with remaining parts taken from reference TRBV7-2 and TRBJ1-2, reads GAGVSQSPSNKVTEKGKDVELRCDPISGHTALYWYRQSLGQGLEFLIYFQGNSAPDKSGLPSDRFSAERTGGSVSTLTIQRTQQEDSAVYLCASSLVMGQGDGYTFGSGTRLTVV.

V gene TRBV11-2 combines with J gene TRBJ1-1, with D unclear. The germline V and J ends were trimmed by 5 bases and 3 bases, with 13 bases remaining between them. Germline loops: CDR1 SGHAT, CDR2 FQNNGV. The CDR3 covers 14 residues. CDR3 coding DNA: TGTGCCAGCAGCGGGTTGTTGGGAGACACTGAAGCTTTCTTT. It translates to CASSGLLGDTEAFF.

As to this clonotype: A much bigger clone sits one base away, suggesting this may be a read error. V usage is TRBV7-3 and J usage is TRBJ1-1, with D possibly matching TRBD1 (6 bases). Trimming removed 4 bases from V and 1 base from J, with 10 bases in between. Germline CDR1 and CDR2: SGHTA and FQGTGA. The CDR3 runs to 14 residues. The CDR3 region is CASSSQGRNTEAFF. The CDR3 nucleotides read TGTGCCAGCAGCTCACAGGGAAGGAACACTGAAGCTTTCTTT.

This clonotype was seen a handful of times. This chain uses TRBV4-3 with TRBJ2-1; perhaps TRBD1 as D (6 bases). Germline CDR1 reads LGHNA; CDR2 reads YSLEER. Deletions cut 0 bases from V and 4 bases from J, with 19 bases between. This CDR3 has 18 residues. CDR3 protein: CASSQESAAGALYNEQFF. In DNA, the CDR3 is TGCGCCAGCAGCCAAGAAAGCGCGGCAGGGGCGTTATACAATGAGCAGTTCTTC.

This clonotype has ten or more counts. The gene calls are TRBV6-2 or TRBV6-3 and TRBJ2-3; 10 nucleotides agree with TRBD2. The trim removed 4 bases at V and 3 bases at J, leaving 4 bases unmatched. The CDR3 totals 15 residues. CDR1 is MNHEY, CDR2 SVGEGT, per germline. CDR3 bases: TGTGCCAGCAGTTCATGGACTAGCGGAACAGATACGCAGTATTTT. Protein product: CASSSWTSGTDTQYF.

The rearrangement uses TRBV20-1 and TRBJ2-5; 8 bases match TRBD1. CDR1 is DFQATT and CDR2 is SNEGSKA in the germline V gene (reference sequence). This CDR3 is 12 amino acids long. V lost 6 bases to trimming and J lost 7 bases; unmatched junction nucleotides: 7. In DNA form, the CDR3 reads TGCAGTGCCCTGGACAGGGTGGGGACCCAGTACTTC. Residues: CSALDRVGTQYF.

This clonotype was seen ten or more times. This sequence joins TRBV7-2 and TRBJ1-4, with unresolved D. In germline, CDR1 is SGHTA, CDR2 FQGNSA. The V end lost 3 bases, the J end lost 5 bases, and 13 bases lay between the germline ends. The CDR3 covers 15 residues. The CDR3 nucleotides are TGTGCCAGCAGCTTTGACGGAGCCTTCAATGAAAAACTGTTTTTT. Translated, it gives CASSFDGAFNEKLFF.

The table lists this clonotype with many counts. The DNA of the CDR3 is TGTGCCAGCAGCCGCAATGAGGACCCCATACAACAGGGGGCAGGCGGCTACACCTTC. Translation gives CASSRNEDPIQQGAGGYTF. The gene calls are TRBV7-9 and TRBJ1-2, with TRBD1 identical over 9 bases. Losses at the gene ends were 5 bases for V and 8 bases for J; bases not matched to a gene: 24. Germline CDR1 and CDR2: SEHNR and FQNEAQ (reference sequence). CDR3 length: 19 residues.

In this sample, this clonotype turned up many times. This sequence joins TRBV12-3 or TRBV12-4 and TRBJ2-7; 11 positions match TRBD2. With 3 bases clipped from V and 4 bases from J, the junction kept 2 bases outside the gene matches. The CDR3 is 14 amino acids. This chain's CDR3 is CASSLTSGNYEQYF. Here the CDR3 DNA reads TGTGCCAGCAGTTTGACTAGCGGGAATTACGAGCAGTACTTC.

In its sample, this clonotype was seen many times. The J gene is TRBJ2-1, the V gene TRBV7-2; 9 bases agree with TRBD1. CDR1 SGHTA and CDR2 FQGNSA come from the germline V gene. V shed 5 bases and J 4 bases; nucleotides not matched to a gene: 9. This CDR3 is built from 16 residues. CDR3 nucleotides: TGTGCCAGCAGCCTATCCGGGACAGGGCCTTACAATGAGCAGTTCTTC. Translation gives CASSLSGTGPYNEQFF.

At least ten counts were recorded for this clonotype. As DNA, the CDR3 is TGTGCCAGCAGCTTAACTGCGACAGGAACCTATGGCTACACCTTC. Amino acid sequence: CASSLTATGTYGYTF. The chain couples TRBV7-2 to TRBJ1-2, with D possibly TRBD1 on 6 matching bases. V gave up 2 bases and J gave up 4 bases, with 14 bases separating them. This CDR3 spans 15 amino acids. In germline, CDR1 is SGHTA, CDR2 FQGNSA.

This clonotype was counted many times. The rearrangement links TRBV7-2 to TRBJ2-4, with a possible D match to TRBD1 (7 bases). The CDR3 has 16 amino acids. Germline CDR1 is SGHTA and CDR2 is FQGNSA. Trimming removed 4 bases at V and 1 base at J, with 14 bases between. CDR3 sequence: CASSSSRGDAKNIQYF. CDR3 DNA: TGTGCCAGCAGCTCCTCCAGGGGGGACGCCAAAAACATTCAGTACTTC.

Only a few counts were recorded for this clonotype. The chain uses TRBV4-3 and TRBJ1-3; no clear D. CDR1 is LGHNA, CDR2 YSLEER, per germline. V dropped 2 bases and J dropped 0 bases, with 11 bases sitting between them. The CDR3 is 16 residues long. CDR3 amino acids: CASSQNWQHSGNTIYF. In DNA, the CDR3 is TGCGCCAGCAGCCAAAACTGGCAGCACTCTGGAAACACCATATATTTT.

This sequence joins TRBV20-1 and TRBJ2-3, with 8 bases matching TRBD2. In germline, CDR1 is DFQATT, CDR2 SNEGSKA (reference sequence). Trimming took 5 bases from V and 9 from J; bases not matched to a gene: 16. The CDR3 contains 15 residues. DNA of the CDR3: TGCAGTGCTTCGGGTCTAGCGGGCGCCCGCGAGACGCAGTATTTT. Translated, it gives CSASGLAGARETQYF.

This clonotype was recorded at least ten times. The genes are TRBV7-2 and TRBJ2-3; 9 bases are shared with TRBD2. Unmatched junction bases numbered 6, after V lost 6 bases and J lost 2 bases. Germline loops: CDR1 SGHTA, CDR2 FQGNSA. There are 15 residues in the CDR3. The CDR3 DNA reads as TGTGCCAGCAGTCGTGCGGGGGGGATCACAGATACGCAGTATTTT. As protein: CASSRAGGITDTQYF.

This clonotype was counted at least ten times. V gene TRBV28 combines with J gene TRBJ1-5; D perhaps matches TRBD1 (5 bases). Germline V gene sequence: CDR1 MDHEN, CDR2 SYDVKM. V shed 7 bases and J shed 5 bases, with 12 bases lying between them. This CDR3 region has 13 residues. This chain's CDR3 is CASTLRGDQPQHF. In DNA, the CDR3 is TGTGCCAGCACCCTGAGGGGTGATCAGCCCCAGCATTTT. Full variable domain (rest looked up from reference TRBV28 and TRBJ1-5): DVKVTQSSRYLVKRTGEKVFLECVQDMDHENMFWYRQDPGLGLRLIYFSYDVKMKEKGDIPEGYSVSREKKERFSLILESASTNQTSMYLCASTLRGDQPQHFGDGTRLSIL.

The V and J genes are TRBV29-1 and TRBJ2-1; D is possibly TRBD2 (5 bases). Trimming left V 7 bases short and J 2 bases short, with 9 bases between. Germline loops: CDR1 SQVTM, CDR2 ANQGSEA. This CDR3 is built from 12 residues. The CDR3 sequence: CSAEGTYNEQFF. The CDR3 region has the DNA TGCAGCGCCGAGGGCACCTACAATGAGCAGTTCTTC.

A few counts support this clonotype. This chain uses TRBV29-1 with TRBJ1-1; no clear D gene. Germline V gene data show CDR1 as SQVTM and CDR2 as ANQGSEA. Trimming took off 6 bases at V and 1 base at J, with 12 bases between the two ends. CDR3 length equals 13 residues. The CDR3 region is CSVEGQENTEAFF. The CDR3 DNA reads as TGCAGCGTCGAGGGTCAGGAGAACACTGAAGCTTTCTTT.

There are a few counts of this clonotype. The J gene is TRBJ2-1, the V gene TRBV15; 10 bases fit TRBD1. Per the germline V gene, CDR1 is LNHNV and CDR2 is YYDKDF (reference sequence). J lost 3 bases, V lost 2 bases, and 7 bases had no gene match. This CDR3 region has 17 residues. The CDR3 DNA reads as TGTGCCACCAGCAGATTGCTGGACAGGGGGAGCTACAATGAGCAGTTCTTC. It codes for CATSRLLDRGSYNEQFF.

The chain carries TRBV29-1 and TRBJ1-6, with D perhaps TRBD1 (6 bases). The CDR3 covers 13 residues. V dropped 4 bases and J dropped 4 bases, with 8 bases sitting between them. The germline gives CDR1 SQVTM, CDR2 ANQGSEA. CDR3 in amino acids: CSVGTDYNSPLHF. The CDR3, as DNA: TGCAGCGTTGGGACAGATTATAATTCACCCCTCCACTTT.

This clonotype was counted ten times or more. The V gene is TRBV7-2, the J gene TRBJ1-2; D not resolved. V dropped 0 bases and J dropped 4 bases, with 9 bases sitting between them. The CDR3 consists of 14 residues. CDR1 is SGHTA and CDR2 is FQGNSA in the germline V gene. CDR3 residues: CASSLAPDAYGYTF. The CDR3 bases are TGTGCCAGCAGCTTAGCCCCAGACGCCTATGGCTACACCTTC.

This clonotype appeared many times. The chain employs TRBV19 and TRBJ2-2; no clear D. The V end was cut by 5 bases, the J end by 0 bases, with 13 bases between. The CDR3 loop spans 16 amino acids. The germline gives CDR1 LNHDA, CDR2 SQIVND (reference sequence). CDR3 sequence reads: CASSASPPANTGELFF. The DNA for the CDR3 is TGTGCCAGTAGTGCCTCTCCACCCGCGAACACCGGGGAGCTGTTTTTT. Using reference TRBV19 and TRBJ2-2 for the parts outside the CDR3, the full variable domain is DGGITQSPKYLFRKEGQNVTLSCEQNLNHDAMYWYRQDPGQGLRLIYYSQIVNDFQKGDIAEGYSVSREKKESFPLTVTSAQKNPTAFYLCASSASPPANTGELFFGEGSRLTVL.

This clonotype appeared many times. V and J are TRBV6-1 and TRBJ2-7; either TRBD1 or TRBD2 may supply D (5 bases each). Germline loops: CDR1 MNHNS, CDR2 SASEGT. The V end was cut by 5 bases, the J end by 3 bases, with 23 bases between. This CDR3 spans 17 amino acids. The CDR3 DNA is TGTGCCAGCAGTTCACCGGGACGCACACAAACCCTCTACGAGCAGTACTTC. This gives the protein CASSSPGRTQTLYEQYF.

This clonotype has a count of ten or more. The gene calls are TRBV9 and TRBJ2-7; D is unresolved. This CDR3 contains 14 residues. In germline, CDR1 is SGDLS, CDR2 YYNGEE. Trimming removed 0 bases at V and 2 bases at J, with 9 bases between. CDR3 sequence reads: CASSVGQATYEQYF. As DNA, the CDR3 is TGTGCCAGCAGCGTAGGTCAGGCAACCTACGAGCAGTACTTC.

The chain has TRBV2 and TRBJ1-6; the D is unclear. Germline V gene lookup returns CDR1 SNHLY and CDR2 FYNNEI. The CDR3 is 12 amino acids. V was pared by 7 bases and J by 10 bases, with 11 bases between. CDR3 DNA sequence: TGTGCCAGCACAGAATTGGTCTCACCCCTCCACTTT. It translates to CASTELVSPLHF. Drawing the rest from reference TRBV2 and TRBJ1-6, the complete variable domain is EPEVTQTPSHQVTQMGQEVILRCVPISNHLYFYWYRQILGQKVEFLVSFYNNEISEKSEIFDDQFSVERPDGSNFTLKIRSTKLEDSAMYFCASTELVSPLHFGNGTRLTVT.

The table lists this clonotype with many counts. The V call is TRBV20-1, the J call TRBJ2-3; D ambiguous. CDR1 and CDR2 (germline): DFQATT, SNEGSKA (reference sequence). CDR3 length: 14 amino acids. V was pared by 0 bases and J by 4 bases, with 11 bases between. CDR3 in amino acids: CSARDRLGADTQYF. In DNA, the CDR3 is TGCAGTGCTAGAGATCGCCTCGGCGCAGATACGCAGTATTTT.

The rearrangement uses TRBV12-3 or TRBV12-4 and TRBJ1-1; D gene unclear. This CDR3 has 13 amino acids. V lost 3 bases to trimming and J lost 6 bases, with 11 bases between them. The CDR3 here is CASSFSELPEAFF. The CDR3 DNA is TGTGCCAGCAGTTTTAGCGAACTCCCTGAAGCTTTCTTT.

Only one count was recorded for this clonotype. V gene TRBV20-1 combines with J gene TRBJ1-4, with D perhaps TRBD1 (5 bases). This CDR3 comprises 11 residues. V lost 7 bases to trimming and J lost 6 bases, with 9 bases between them. Per the germline V gene, CDR1 is DFQATT and CDR2 is SNEGSKA (reference sequence). The CDR3 DNA follows: TGCAGTGGGATACAGGATGAAAAACTGTTTTTT. It encodes CSGIQDEKLFF.

This clonotype occurred many times. The chain is built from TRBV7-3 and TRBJ1-5; D call uncertain. V lost 2 bases and J lost 2, with 7 bases in between. CDR1 and CDR2 (germline): SGHTA, FQGTGA. The CDR3 has 14 residues. CDR3 amino acids: CASSLAHGNQPQHF. The DNA for the CDR3 is TGTGCCAGCAGCTTAGCCCACGGCAATCAGCCCCAGCATTTT.

In its sample, this clonotype was seen many times. The chain has TRBV5-1 and TRBJ1-1; TRBD1 aligns across 7 bases. V dropped 0 bases and J dropped 1; count of bases not matched to a gene: 3. The CDR3 is made up of 15 amino acids. Germline values: CDR1 SGHRS, CDR2 YFSETQ. CDR3 DNA: TGCGCCAGCAGCTTGGGAGGGACAGCGAACACTGAAGCTTTCTTT. Translation: CASSLGGTANTEAFF.

This clonotype was detected a few times. The CDR3 nucleotides are TGTGCCAGCAGTCGCCGGGACAATGAGCAGTTCTTC. It is translated as CASSRRDNEQFF. This sequence joins TRBV12-3 or TRBV12-4 and TRBJ2-1; D is unclear. Deletions cut 5 bases from V and 5 bases from J, with 7 bases between. The CDR3 is 12 residues long.

The chain links TRBV6-2 or TRBV6-3 to TRBJ1-1, with D possibly matching TRBD1 (6 bases). Germline assignment: CDR1 MNHEY and CDR2 SVGEGT. This CDR3 is 13 amino acids long. V lost 7 bases to trimming and J lost 7 bases, with 16 bases between them. The CDR3 is CASITTGFLEAFF. CDR3 DNA sequence: TGTGCCAGCATTACCACAGGGTTTCTTGAAGCTTTCTTT.